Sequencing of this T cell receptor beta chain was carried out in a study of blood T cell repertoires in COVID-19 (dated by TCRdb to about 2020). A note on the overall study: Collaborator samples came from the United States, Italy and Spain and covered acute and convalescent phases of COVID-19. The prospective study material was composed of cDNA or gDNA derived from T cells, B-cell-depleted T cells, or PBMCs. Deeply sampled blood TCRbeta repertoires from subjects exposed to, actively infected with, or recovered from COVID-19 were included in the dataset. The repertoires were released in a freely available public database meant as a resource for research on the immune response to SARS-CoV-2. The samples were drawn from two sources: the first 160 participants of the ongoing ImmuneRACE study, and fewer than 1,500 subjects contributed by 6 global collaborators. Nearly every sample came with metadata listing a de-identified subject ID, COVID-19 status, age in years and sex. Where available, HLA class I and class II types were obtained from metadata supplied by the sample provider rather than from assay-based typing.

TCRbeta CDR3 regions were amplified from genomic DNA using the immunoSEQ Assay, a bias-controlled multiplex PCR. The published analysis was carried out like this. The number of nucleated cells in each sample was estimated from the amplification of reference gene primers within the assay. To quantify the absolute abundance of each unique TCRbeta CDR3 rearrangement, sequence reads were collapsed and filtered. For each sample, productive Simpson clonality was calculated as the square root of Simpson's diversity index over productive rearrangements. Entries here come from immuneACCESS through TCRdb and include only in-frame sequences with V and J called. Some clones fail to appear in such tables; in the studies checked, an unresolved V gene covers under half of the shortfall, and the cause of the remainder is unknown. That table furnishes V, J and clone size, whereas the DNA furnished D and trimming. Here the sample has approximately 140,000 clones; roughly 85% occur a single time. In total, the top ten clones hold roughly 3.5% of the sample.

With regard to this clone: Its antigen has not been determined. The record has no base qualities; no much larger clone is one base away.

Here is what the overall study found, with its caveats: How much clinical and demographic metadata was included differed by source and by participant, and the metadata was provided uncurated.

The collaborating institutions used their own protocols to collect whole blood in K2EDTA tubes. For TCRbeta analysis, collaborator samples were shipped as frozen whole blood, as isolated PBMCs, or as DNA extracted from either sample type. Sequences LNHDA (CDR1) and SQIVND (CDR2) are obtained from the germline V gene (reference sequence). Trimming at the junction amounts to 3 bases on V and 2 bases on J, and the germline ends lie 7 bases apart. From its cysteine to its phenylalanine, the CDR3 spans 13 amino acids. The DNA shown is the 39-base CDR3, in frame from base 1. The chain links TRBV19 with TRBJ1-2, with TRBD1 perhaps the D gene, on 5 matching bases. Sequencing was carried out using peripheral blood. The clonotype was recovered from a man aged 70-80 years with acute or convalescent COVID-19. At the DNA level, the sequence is TGTGCCAGTAGTATGCAGGGCAACTATGGCTACACCTTC. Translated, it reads CASSMQGNYGYTF.